The 20 T cell receptor beta chains below come from one sample, sequenced in a study. Treg sorting used a CD4+CD25+CD127-/low gate. TCRdb used MiXCR to reprocess the 5' RACE reads, holding one entry per CDR3 protein. In the table there are 30,000 or so distinct CDR3 sequences, over 20% of which are singletons. Specimen: tumor-infiltrating Tregs sorted from the breast tumor. These receptors were obtained from a female donor with breast cancer.

This clonotype was counted only a few times. The chain carries TRBV5-1 and TRBJ2-7; D perhaps matches TRBD2 (5 bases). Deletions cut 0 bases from V and 9 bases from J, with 13 bases between. Germline V lookup: CDR1 SGHRS, CDR2 YFSETQ. The CDR3 has 13 amino acids. In DNA, the CDR3 is TGCGCCAGCAGCTTGGGGGGAGACGACGGGCAGTACTTC. Protein sequence: CASSLGGDDGQYF.

To note about this clonotype: This is likely a read error, given that the CDR3 carries no conserved phenylalanine or tryptophan at its end. J is TRBJ1-6 and V is TRBV12-3 or TRBV12-4; tentative D call: TRBD1 (5 bases). CDR3 length: 13 residues. The CDR3 region has the DNA TGCGCCAGCAGCCCAGGGTATAATTCACCCCTCCACCTT. This sequence encodes CASSPGYNSPLHL.

A remark on this clonotype: The CDR3 carries no conserved terminal phenylalanine or tryptophan, so it likely arises from a read error. This chain joins TRBV9 and TRBJ2-1, with D possibly TRBD2 on 6 matching bases. CDR3 length: 14 residues. Germline CDR1 is SGDLS and CDR2 is YYNGEE. CDR3 residues: CAGSVAATYNEQFL. The CDR3 DNA is TGTGCCGGCAGCGTAGCGGCGACCTACAATGAGCAGTTCCTC.

By share of the sample, this clonotype is medium-sized. V and J are TRBV27 and TRBJ1-5, with no clear D. Germline V gene data show CDR1 as MNHEY and CDR2 as SMNVEV (reference sequence). The ends were cut back, 3 bases at V and 6 bases at J, with 3 bases in the middle. This CDR3 has 11 amino acids. Here the CDR3 DNA reads TGTGCCAGCAGTTTTTCTCAGCCCCAGCATTTT. It is translated as CASSFSQPQHF.

A word on this clonotype: This clone may be a read error of a much larger clone one base away. The rearrangement links TRBV24-1 to TRBJ2-1, with TRBD2 identical over 7 bases. Germline V gene data show CDR1 as KGHDR and CDR2 as SFDVKD. The CDR3 sequence is 13 residues long. DNA of the CDR3: TGTGCCACCAGTGGCGGGAGCTGGAATGAGCAGCTCTTC. This codes for CATSGGSWNEQLF.

This clonotype was counted many times. V gene TRBV11-2 combines with J gene TRBJ1-1; D is perhaps TRBD1 (6 bases). This CDR3 contains 15 residues. V was cut by 6 bases and J by 1 base, with 15 bases left in between. The germline gives CDR1 SGHAT, CDR2 FQNNGV. The CDR3 DNA reads TGTGCCAGCAGAAAACCGGGACAAAAGAACACTGAAGCTTTCTTT. As protein: CASRKPGQKNTEAFF.

This clonotype was found many times. The chain joins TRBV7-9 to TRBJ2-7; TRBD2 aligns across 10 bases. Trimming took 4 bases from V and 6 from J; bases not matched to a gene: 6. The CDR3 contains 14 residues. Germline V gene lookup returns CDR1 SEHNR and CDR2 FQNEAQ (reference sequence). The CDR3 reads CASSSSGSGGEQYF. The CDR3 region has the DNA TGTGCCAGCAGCTCTAGCGGGAGCGGCGGCGAGCAGTACTTC.

With respect to this clonotype: Since a much larger clone is just one base distant, this may be a read error. V usage is TRBV6-6 and J usage is TRBJ2-1; D remains unclear. The CDR3 runs to 15 residues. The germline V gene encodes CDR1 MNHNY and CDR2 SVGAGI (reference sequence). The CDR3 region has the DNA TGTGTCAGCCGCTTACAGTCCCCCTCCTACAATGAGCAGTTCTTC. Translated, it gives CVSRLQSPSYNEQFF.

The table lists this clonotype with many counts. This chain uses TRBV29-1 with TRBJ2-1; TRBD1 matches 8 bases. The CDR3 is 16 amino acids. Looked up from germline, CDR1 is SQVTM and CDR2 is ANQGSEA. V shed 6 bases, J shed 3 bases, and the junction held 13 bases outside the gene matches. CDR3 protein: CSVRGAGGGYYNEQFF. Here the CDR3 DNA reads TGCAGCGTCCGAGGGGCAGGGGGCGGCTACTACAATGAGCAGTTCTTC.

The chain joins TRBV20-1 to TRBJ2-1, with 7 bases fitting TRBD2. The CDR3 loop spans 18 amino acids. V dropped 0 bases and J dropped 0; count of bases not matched to a gene: 11. The germline V gene encodes CDR1 DFQATT and CDR2 SNEGSKA (reference sequence). CDR3 in DNA: TGCAGTGCTAGAGATTCGACTGGCGGGGGAGGCTCCTACAATGAGCAGTTCTTC. The encoded protein is CSARDSTGGGGSYNEQFF.

This clonotype was recorded at least ten times. The genes are TRBV24-1 and TRBJ2-1; D is ambiguous. The germline V and J ends were trimmed by 10 bases and 9 bases, with 9 bases remaining between them. The CDR3 consists of 10 residues. The germline V gene encodes CDR1 KGHDR and CDR2 SFDVKD. CDR3 region: CATVCSEQFF. As DNA, the CDR3 is TGTGCCACGGTGTGCAGTGAGCAGTTCTTC.

The sample holds many counts of this clonotype. The chain links TRBV6-5 to TRBJ2-1, with D unclear. The ends were cut back, 5 bases at V and 9 bases at J, with 11 bases in the middle. The CDR3 is 12 amino acids. Germline V CDR1 and CDR2: MNHEY, SVGAGI. The CDR3 reads CASSPGFGEQFF. The CDR3 DNA follows: TGTGCCAGCAGTCCCGGTTTCGGTGAGCAGTTCTTC.

In this sample, this clonotype turned up once. V is TRBV30 and J is TRBJ1-2; no firm D call. The V end was cut by 3 bases, the J end by 2 bases, with 10 bases between. The CDR3 totals 13 residues. Per germline, CDR1 GTSNPN and CDR2 SVGIG (reference sequence). The CDR3 spells CAWSLTENYGYTF. The DNA for the CDR3 is TGTGCCTGGAGCTTGACTGAGAACTATGGCTACACCTTC.

The V gene is TRBV5-6, the J gene TRBJ2-5; the D call may be TRBD1 or TRBD2 (5 bases each). The CDR3 has 14 amino acids. V was shortened by 4 bases and J by 4 bases, with 14 bases between the two germline ends. The germline V gene has CDR1 SGHDT and CDR2 YYEEEE. The CDR3 nucleotides read TGTGCCAGCAGCGGTGTATCGAGGGGAGAGACCCAGTACTTC. Amino acid sequence: CASSGVSRGETQYF.

This clonotype has at least ten counts. The CDR3 nucleotides are TGTGCCAGCAGTTACTCGAGACAGGGGGCCAGCTATGGCTACACCTTC. Its protein product is CASSYSRQGASYGYTF. The chain uses TRBV6-5 and TRBJ1-2; 10 positions agree with TRBD1. The germline V gene encodes CDR1 MNHEY and CDR2 SVGAGI. The CDR3 runs to 16 residues. The V gene end was trimmed by 0 bases and the J gene end by 4 bases; junction bases not matched to a gene: 5.

This clonotype was found many times. The chain couples TRBV5-1 to TRBJ2-7, with a tentative D call TRBD2 (6 bases). V lost 3 bases to trimming and J lost 0 bases, with 19 bases between them. The CDR3 length is 17 residues. Per the germline V gene, CDR1 is SGHRS and CDR2 is YFSETQ. In DNA form, the CDR3 reads TGCGCCAGCAGCTGGGGGGTTGGAGGACGGGGCTCCTACGAGCAGTACTTC. Its translation is CASSWGVGGRGSYEQYF.

This clonotype occurred a few times. CDR3 in DNA: TGCAGTGCTAGAGTGCAGGGAACTAATGAAAAACTGTTTTTT. This encodes CSARVQGTNEKLFF. The gene calls are TRBV20-1 and TRBJ1-4, with a tentative D call TRBD1 (5 bases). The CDR3 is 14 amino acids. Germline V gene sequence: CDR1 DFQATT, CDR2 SNEGSKA (reference sequence). Deletions cut 1 base from V and 1 base from J, with 7 bases between.

A few counts support this clonotype. This chain uses TRBV18 with TRBJ1-1; D call uncertain. The CDR3 totals 14 residues. V was shortened by 5 bases and J by 1 base, with 11 bases between the two germline ends. Germline values: CDR1 KGHSH, CDR2 LQKENI. The CDR3 loop reads CASSTAIGNTEAFF. DNA of the CDR3: TGTGCCAGCTCAACCGCTATAGGGAACACTGAAGCTTTCTTT.

This clonotype was observed at least ten times. The chain is built from TRBV20-1 and TRBJ2-1; 10 bases are shared with TRBD2. The V and J ends lost 3 bases and 1 base, in that order; junction bases with no gene match: 6. The CDR3 has 16 amino acids. CDR1 and CDR2 (germline): DFQATT, SNEGSKA (reference sequence). This CDR3 reads CSARTSGRPSYNEQFF. The CDR3 DNA sequence: TGCAGTGCTAGGACTAGCGGGCGGCCGTCCTACAATGAGCAGTTCTTC.

In the case of this clonotype: This may stem from a read error, because a much larger clone lies one nucleotide away. The rearrangement links TRBV28 to TRBJ1-6; maybe TRBD1 (5 bases). This CDR3 is built from 15 residues. Germline CDR1 MDHEN, CDR2 SYDVKM. The V end was cut by 7 bases, the J end by 10 bases, with 20 bases between. The CDR3 region has the DNA TGTGCCAGCACCCTTCCAGGGACCACGGGCTCACCCCTCCACTTT. Translating it yields CASTLPGTTGSPLHF. The full variable domain, its missing parts supplied by reference TRBV28 and TRBJ1-6, is DVKVTQSSRYLVKRTGEKVFLECVQDMDHENMFWYRQDPGLGLRLIYFSYDVKMKEKGDIPEGYSVSREKKERFSLILESASTNQTSMYLCASTLPGTTGSPLHFGNGTRLTVT.